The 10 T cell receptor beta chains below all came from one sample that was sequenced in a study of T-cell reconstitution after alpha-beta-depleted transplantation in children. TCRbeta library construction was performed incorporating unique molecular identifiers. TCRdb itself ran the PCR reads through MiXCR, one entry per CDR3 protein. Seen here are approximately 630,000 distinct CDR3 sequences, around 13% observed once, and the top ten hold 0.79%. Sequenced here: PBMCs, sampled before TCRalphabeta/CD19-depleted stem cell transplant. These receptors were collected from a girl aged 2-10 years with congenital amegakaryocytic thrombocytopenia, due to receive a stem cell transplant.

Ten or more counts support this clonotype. For the CDR3, the DNA is TGCAGCGCAAAAAGACTAGCGGGAGTATCAAATGAGCAGTTCTTC. It is translated as CSAKRLAGVSNEQFF. This rearrangement joins TRBV29-1 to TRBJ2-1; 12 nucleotides line up with TRBD2. The CDR3 is 15 amino acids. The trim removed 7 bases at V and 7 bases at J, leaving 11 bases unmatched. Germline V gene sequence: CDR1 SQVTM, CDR2 ANQGSEA.

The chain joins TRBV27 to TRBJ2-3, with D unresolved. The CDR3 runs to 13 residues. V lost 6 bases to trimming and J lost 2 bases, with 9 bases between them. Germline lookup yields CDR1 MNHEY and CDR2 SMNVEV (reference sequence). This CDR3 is CASRIFYTDTQYF. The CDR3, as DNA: TGTGCCAGCAGGATATTTTACACAGATACGCAGTATTTT.

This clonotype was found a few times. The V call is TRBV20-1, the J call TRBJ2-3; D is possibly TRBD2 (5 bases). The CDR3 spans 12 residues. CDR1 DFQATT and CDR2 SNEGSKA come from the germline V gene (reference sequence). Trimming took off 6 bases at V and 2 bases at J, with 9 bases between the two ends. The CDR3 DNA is TGCAGTGCGACGACTAACACAGATACGCAGTATTTT. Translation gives CSATTNTDTQYF.

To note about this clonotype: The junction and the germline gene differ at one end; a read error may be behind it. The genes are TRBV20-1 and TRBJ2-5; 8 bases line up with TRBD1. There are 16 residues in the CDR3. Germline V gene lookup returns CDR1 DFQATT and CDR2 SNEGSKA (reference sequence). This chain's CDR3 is CCAPLWDRPMVETQYF. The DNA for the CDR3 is TGCTGTGCGCCCCTCTGGGACAGGCCTATGGTAGAGACCCAGTACTTC.

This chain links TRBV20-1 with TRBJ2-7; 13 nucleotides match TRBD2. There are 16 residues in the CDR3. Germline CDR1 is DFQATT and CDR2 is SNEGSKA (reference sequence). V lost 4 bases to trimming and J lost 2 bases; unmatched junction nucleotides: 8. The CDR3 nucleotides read TGCAGTGCTAAAGGACTAGCGGGAGAGGTCCCCTACGAGCAGTACTTC. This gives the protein CSAKGLAGEVPYEQYF.

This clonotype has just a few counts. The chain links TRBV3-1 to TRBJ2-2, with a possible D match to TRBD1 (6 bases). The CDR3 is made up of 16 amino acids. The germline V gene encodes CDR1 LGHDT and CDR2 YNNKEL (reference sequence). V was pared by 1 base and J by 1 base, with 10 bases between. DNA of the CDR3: TGTGCCAGCAGCCAAGCGGGCAGGGGGAACACCGGGGAGCTGTTTTTT. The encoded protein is CASSQAGRGNTGELFF.

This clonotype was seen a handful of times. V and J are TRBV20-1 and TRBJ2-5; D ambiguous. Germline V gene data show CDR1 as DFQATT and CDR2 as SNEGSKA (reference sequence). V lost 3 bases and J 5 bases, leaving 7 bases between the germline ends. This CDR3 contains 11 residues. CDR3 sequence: CSASVLETQYF. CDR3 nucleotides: TGCAGTGCTAGCGTTCTCGAGACCCAGTACTTC.

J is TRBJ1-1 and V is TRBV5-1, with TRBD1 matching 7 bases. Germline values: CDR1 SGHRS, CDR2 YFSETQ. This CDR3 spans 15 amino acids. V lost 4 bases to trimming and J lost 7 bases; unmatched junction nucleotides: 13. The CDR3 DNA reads TGCGCCAGCAGCCCGAAACCGGGACAGCCTGATGAAGCTTTCTTT. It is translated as CASSPKPGQPDEAFF.

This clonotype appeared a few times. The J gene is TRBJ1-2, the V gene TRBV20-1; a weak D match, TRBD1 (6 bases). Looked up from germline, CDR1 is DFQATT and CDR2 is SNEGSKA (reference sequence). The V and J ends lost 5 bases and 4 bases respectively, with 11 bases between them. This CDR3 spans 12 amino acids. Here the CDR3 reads CSARTASYGYTF. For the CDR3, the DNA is TGCAGTGCTCGGACAGCAAGCTATGGCTACACCTTC.

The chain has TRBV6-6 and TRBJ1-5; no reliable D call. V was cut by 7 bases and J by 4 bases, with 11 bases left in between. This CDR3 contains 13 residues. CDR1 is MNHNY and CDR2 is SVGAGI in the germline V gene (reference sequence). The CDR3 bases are TGTGCCAGCACAAGTTATCCGAATCAGCCCCAGCATTTT. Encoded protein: CASTSYPNQPQHF.